The clone carrying this T cell receptor beta chain appeared a few times. This sample was taken from a study of T cell changes during pregnancy in multiple sclerosis. The CDR3 extends over 13 amino acids. The V gene's germline CDR1 is LNHDA and CDR2 SQIVND (reference sequence). Deletions cut 2 bases from V and 2 bases from J, with 6 bases between. This table comes from immunoSEQ multiplex PCR, and its TCRdb copy is limited to in-frame clones, with some not included. The sample holds approximately 82,000 clones, 75% to 95% seen once. The material sequenced was CD4+ T cells from peripheral blood mononuclear cells, taken in the second trimester of pregnancy. The chain links TRBV19 to TRBJ1-1, with D hard to call. This sequence was found in a female donor with multiple sclerosis, enrolled in a pregnancy study. In DNA, the CDR3 is TGTGCCAGTAGTATACCCGGTAACACTGAAGCTTTCTTT. Translating it yields CASSIPGNTEAFF.